The source of this T cell receptor (beta chain) is a study of blood T cell repertoires in COVID-19. The protocol was immunoSEQ multiplex PCR, while the TCRdb copy is restricted to in-frame clones and leaves out a portion. The repertoire holds about 140,000 clones, with under 80% as singletons. V lost 7 bases, J lost 6 bases, and 12 bases stayed unmatched. CDR3 length equals 16 residues. Per germline, CDR1 MNHNY and CDR2 SVGAGI (reference sequence). The chain carries TRBV6-6 and TRBJ2-1; 10 nucleotides align to TRBD1. This TCR derives from a man older than 75 with acute or convalescent COVID-19. Sequencing was performed on peripheral blood. The CDR3 loop reads CASNNYRDRGSNEQFF. In DNA, the CDR3 is TGTGCCAGCAACAACTACCGGGACAGGGGAAGCAATGAGCAGTTCTTC.